This T cell receptor beta chain was identified during a study of post-analysis software for immune sequencing data. Study in general: The courses of disease that were included comprised relapsing-remitting, secondary progressive and progressive-relapsing multiple sclerosis. Study-wide results and limits: TRBV segments more frequent in patients than in controls numbered roughly 5 and included TRBV5-6, TRBV5-1 and TRBV20-1. Versus controls, multiple sclerosis patients showed significantly lower diversity (normalized Chao1). Strong co-clustering by F measure linked samples that shared a preparation batch.

V lost 4 bases to trimming and J lost 4 bases, with 11 bases between them. Germline CDR1 and CDR2: SQVTM and ANQGSEA. The CDR3 consists of 13 residues. This clonotype turned up a few times. The antigen remains unidentified. TCR beta cDNA libraries included unique molecular identifiers. Approximately 550,000 cDNA molecules came from around 1 to 9.1 million T cells. TCRdb ran MiXCR on the PCR reads and lists one entry per CDR3 protein. The sample lists about 460,000 distinct CDR3 sequences; roughly 45% were seen once. This sequence was found in a girl aged 5 to 17 with multiple sclerosis. The sample consisted of blood. The rearrangement joins TRBV29-1 to TRBJ2-1, with D uncertain. Here the CDR3 reads CSVGVREYNEQFF. The CDR3 DNA follows: TGCAGCGTTGGCGTAAGGGAATACAATGAGCAGTTCTTC.